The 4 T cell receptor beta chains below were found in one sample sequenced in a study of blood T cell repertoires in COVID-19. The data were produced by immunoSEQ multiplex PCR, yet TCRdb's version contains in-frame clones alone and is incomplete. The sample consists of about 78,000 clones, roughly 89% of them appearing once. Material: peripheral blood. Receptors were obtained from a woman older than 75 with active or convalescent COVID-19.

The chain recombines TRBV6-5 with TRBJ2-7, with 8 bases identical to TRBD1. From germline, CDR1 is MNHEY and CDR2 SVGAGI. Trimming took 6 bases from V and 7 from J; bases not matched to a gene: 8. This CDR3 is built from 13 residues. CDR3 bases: TGTGCCAGCAGGGACCAGGGGGCGGGGGAGCAGTACTTC. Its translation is CASRDQGAGEQYF.

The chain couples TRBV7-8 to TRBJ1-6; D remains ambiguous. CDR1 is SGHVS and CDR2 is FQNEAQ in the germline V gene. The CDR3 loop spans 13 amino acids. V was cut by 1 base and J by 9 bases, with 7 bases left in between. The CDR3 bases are TGTGCCAGCAGCTTAGGAGGAGCTTCACCCCTCCACTTT. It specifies CASSLGGASPLHF.

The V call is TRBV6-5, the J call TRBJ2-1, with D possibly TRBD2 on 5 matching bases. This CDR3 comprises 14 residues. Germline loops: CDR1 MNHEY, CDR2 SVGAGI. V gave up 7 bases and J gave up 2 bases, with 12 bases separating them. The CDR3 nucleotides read TGTGCCAGCACGGCCAGCGGAGCCTACAATGAGCAGTTCTTC. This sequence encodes CASTASGAYNEQFF.

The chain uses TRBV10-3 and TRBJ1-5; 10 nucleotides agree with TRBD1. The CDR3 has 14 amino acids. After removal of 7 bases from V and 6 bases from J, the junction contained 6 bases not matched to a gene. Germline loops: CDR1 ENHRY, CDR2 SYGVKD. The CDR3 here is CAIKEDRGGQPQHF. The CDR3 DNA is TGTGCCATCAAAGAGGACAGGGGGGGTCAGCCCCAGCATTTT.